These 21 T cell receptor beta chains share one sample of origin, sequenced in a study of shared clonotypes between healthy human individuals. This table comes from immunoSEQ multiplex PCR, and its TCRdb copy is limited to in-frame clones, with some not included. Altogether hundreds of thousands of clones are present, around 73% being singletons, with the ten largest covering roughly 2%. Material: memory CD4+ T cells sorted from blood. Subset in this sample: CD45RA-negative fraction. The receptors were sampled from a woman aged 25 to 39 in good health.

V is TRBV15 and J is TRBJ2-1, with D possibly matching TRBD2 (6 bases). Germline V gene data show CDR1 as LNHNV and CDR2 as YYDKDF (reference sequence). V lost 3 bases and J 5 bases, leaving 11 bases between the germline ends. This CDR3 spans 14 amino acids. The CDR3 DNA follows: TGTGCCACCAGCAGCTCCGGGACTCACAATGAGCAGTTCTTC. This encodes CATSSSGTHNEQFF.

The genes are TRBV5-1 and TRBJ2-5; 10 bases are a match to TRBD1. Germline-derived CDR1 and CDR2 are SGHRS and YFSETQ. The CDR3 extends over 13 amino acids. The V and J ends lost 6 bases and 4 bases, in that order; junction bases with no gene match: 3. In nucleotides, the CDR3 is TGCGCCAGCAACCGGGACAGGGGAGAGACCCAGTACTTC. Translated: CASNRDRGETQYF.

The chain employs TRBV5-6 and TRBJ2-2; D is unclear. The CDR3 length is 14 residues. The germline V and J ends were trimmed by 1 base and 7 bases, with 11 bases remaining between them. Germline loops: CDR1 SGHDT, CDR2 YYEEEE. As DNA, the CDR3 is TGTGCCAGCAGCTTGCTGGCCTTAAACGGGGAGCTGTTTTTT. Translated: CASSLLALNGELFF.

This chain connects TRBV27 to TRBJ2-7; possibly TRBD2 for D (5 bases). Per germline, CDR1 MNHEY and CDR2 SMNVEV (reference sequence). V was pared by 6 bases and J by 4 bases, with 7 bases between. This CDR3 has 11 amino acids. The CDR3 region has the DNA TGTGCCAGCAGCGAGGGTTACGAGCAGTACTTC. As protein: CASSEGYEQYF.

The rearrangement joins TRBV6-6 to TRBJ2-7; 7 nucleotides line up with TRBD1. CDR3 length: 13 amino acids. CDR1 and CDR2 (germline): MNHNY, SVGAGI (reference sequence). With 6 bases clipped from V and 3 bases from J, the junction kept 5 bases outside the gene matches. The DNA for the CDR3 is TGTGCCAGCAGGGGCCGACAGGGCTACGAGCAGTACTTC. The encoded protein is CASRGRQGYEQYF.

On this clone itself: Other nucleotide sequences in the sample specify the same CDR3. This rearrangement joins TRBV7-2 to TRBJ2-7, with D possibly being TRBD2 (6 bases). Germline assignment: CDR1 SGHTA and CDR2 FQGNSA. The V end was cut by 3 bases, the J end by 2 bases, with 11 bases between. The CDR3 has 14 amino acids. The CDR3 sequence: CASSFEGGPYEQYF. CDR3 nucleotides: TGTGCCAGCAGCTTTGAGGGAGGTCCCTACGAGCAGTACTTC.

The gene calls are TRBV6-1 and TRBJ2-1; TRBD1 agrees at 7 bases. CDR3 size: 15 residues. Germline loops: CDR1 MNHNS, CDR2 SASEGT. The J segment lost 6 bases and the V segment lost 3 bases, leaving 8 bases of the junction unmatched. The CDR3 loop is CASSDRRDRLNEQFF. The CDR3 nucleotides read TGTGCCAGCAGTGACCGTCGGGACAGACTCAATGAGCAGTTCTTC.

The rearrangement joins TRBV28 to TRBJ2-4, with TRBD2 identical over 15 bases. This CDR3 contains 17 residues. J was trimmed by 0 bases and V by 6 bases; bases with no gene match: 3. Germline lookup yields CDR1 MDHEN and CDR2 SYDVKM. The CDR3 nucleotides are TGTGCCAGCAGAGGGACTAGCGGGAGGCTAGCCAAAAACATTCAGTACTTC. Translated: CASRGTSGRLAKNIQYF.

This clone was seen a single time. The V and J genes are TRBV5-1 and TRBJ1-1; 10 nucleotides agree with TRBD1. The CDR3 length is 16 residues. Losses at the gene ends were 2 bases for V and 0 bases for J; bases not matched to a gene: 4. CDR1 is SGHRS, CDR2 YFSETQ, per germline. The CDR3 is CASSLDRGRLNTEAFF. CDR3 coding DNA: TGCGCCAGCAGCTTAGACAGGGGGCGGTTGAACACTGAAGCTTTCTTT.

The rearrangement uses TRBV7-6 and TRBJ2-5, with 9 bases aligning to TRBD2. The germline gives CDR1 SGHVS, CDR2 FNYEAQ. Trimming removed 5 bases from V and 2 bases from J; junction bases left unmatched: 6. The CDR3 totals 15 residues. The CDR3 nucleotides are TGTGCCAGCAGCGGTCCGACTAGCGGTCAAGAGACCCAGTACTTC. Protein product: CASSGPTSGQETQYF.

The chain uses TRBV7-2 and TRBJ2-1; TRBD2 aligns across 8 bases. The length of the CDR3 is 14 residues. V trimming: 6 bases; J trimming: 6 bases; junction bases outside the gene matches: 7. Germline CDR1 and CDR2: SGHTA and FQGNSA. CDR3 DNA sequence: TGTGCCAGCAGGAGGACGGGAGGGCCCAATGAGCAGTTCTTC. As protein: CASRRTGGPNEQFF.

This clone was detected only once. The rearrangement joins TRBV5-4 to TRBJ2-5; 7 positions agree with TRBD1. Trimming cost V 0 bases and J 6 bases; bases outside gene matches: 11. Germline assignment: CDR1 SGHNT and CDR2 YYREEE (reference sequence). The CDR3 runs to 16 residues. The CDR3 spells CASSLEGGGPGKTQYF. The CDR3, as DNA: TGTGCCAGCAGCTTGGAAGGGGGCGGACCCGGAAAGACCCAGTACTTC.

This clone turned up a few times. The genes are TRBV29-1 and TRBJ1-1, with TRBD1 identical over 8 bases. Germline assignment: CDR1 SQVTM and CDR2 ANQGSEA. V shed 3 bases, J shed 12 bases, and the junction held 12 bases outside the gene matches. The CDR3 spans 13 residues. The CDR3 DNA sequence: TGCAGCGTTGAGGAGGGTCGGGGACAGGTTCCTTTCTTT. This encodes CSVEEGRGQVPFF.

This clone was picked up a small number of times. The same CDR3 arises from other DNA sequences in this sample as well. The CDR3 DNA follows: TGTGCCAGCAGTTTAGGGTATAGCAATCAGCCCCAGCATTTT. This sequence encodes CASSLGYSNQPQHF. V and J are TRBV27 and TRBJ1-5; D unclear. The CDR3 covers 14 residues. Germline lookup yields CDR1 MNHEY and CDR2 SMNVEV (reference sequence). V lost 2 bases and J lost 0, with 5 bases in between.

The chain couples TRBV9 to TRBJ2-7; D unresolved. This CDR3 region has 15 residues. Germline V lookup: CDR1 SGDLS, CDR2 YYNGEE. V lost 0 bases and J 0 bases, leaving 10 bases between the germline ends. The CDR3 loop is CASSVGGYSSYEQYF. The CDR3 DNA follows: TGTGCCAGCAGCGTAGGAGGCTACTCCTCCTACGAGCAGTACTTC.

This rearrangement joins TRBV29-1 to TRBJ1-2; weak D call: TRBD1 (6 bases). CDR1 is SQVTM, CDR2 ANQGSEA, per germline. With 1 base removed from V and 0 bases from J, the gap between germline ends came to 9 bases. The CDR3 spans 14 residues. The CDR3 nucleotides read TGCAGCGTTGAAGTTTGGACAGCTAACTATGGCTACACCTTC. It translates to CSVEVWTANYGYTF.

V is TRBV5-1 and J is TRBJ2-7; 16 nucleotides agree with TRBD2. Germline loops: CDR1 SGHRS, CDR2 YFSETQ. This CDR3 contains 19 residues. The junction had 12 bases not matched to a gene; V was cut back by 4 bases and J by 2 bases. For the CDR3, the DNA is TGCGCCAGCAGCGTGAGAACCGGGACTAGCGGGAGGGCCGCCTACGAGCAGTACTTC. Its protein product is CASSVRTGTSGRAAYEQYF.

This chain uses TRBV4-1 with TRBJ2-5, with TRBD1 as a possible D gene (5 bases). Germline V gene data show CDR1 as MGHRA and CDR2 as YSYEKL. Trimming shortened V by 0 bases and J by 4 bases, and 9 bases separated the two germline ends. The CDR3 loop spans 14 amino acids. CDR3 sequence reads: CASSQDQGRETQYF. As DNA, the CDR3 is TGCGCCAGCAGCCAAGATCAGGGTCGAGAGACCCAGTACTTC.

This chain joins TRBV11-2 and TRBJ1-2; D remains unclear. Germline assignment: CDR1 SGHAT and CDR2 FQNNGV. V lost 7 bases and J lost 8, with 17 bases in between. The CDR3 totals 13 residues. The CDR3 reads CASTPDGAGGYTF. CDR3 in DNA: TGTGCCAGCACCCCGGACGGAGCGGGGGGCTACACCTTC.

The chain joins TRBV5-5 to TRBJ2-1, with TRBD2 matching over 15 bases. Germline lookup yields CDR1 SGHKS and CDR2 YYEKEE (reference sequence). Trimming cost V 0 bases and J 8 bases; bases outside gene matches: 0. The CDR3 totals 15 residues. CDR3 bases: TGTGCCAGCAGCTTGGGGACTAGCGGGAGGGATGAGCAGTTCTTC. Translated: CASSLGTSGRDEQFF.

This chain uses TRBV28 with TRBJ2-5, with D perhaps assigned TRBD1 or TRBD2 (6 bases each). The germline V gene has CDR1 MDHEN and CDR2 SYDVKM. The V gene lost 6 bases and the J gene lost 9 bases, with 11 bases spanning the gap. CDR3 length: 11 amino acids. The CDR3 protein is CASSQGGSQYF. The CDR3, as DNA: TGTGCCAGCAGCCAAGGGGGGTCCCAGTACTTC.